This entry lists 15 T cell receptor beta chains sequenced from one sample in a study of human T cells and chemical hapten exposure. Time point reported: pre-sensitization, week 0. The treatment was: therapeutic diphenylcyclopropenone sensitization with weekly scalp DPC. TCRdb re-called the RACE reads with MiXCR, one entry per CDR3 protein. The table shows roughly 250,000 distinct CDR3 sequences, with 8.6% occurring only once. Here the sequenced sample was whole blood, taken in connection with sensitization to the hapten diphenylcyclopropenone (DPC). The receptors originated from a woman aged 40 to 50 with alopecia areata. Some clones in this sample may be carry-over from other donors' samples.

This clonotype showed up just a few times. This chain connects TRBV27 to TRBJ2-1, with 10 bases fitting TRBD2. CDR3 length equals 13 residues. Losses at the gene ends were 2 bases for V and 14 bases for J; bases not matched to a gene: 6. CDR1 and CDR2 from the germline V gene are MNHEY and SMNVEV (reference sequence). The CDR3 coding sequence is TGTGCCAGCAGTTTAGAGCGGGAGGGCCGGGAGTTCTTC. Encoded protein: CASSLEREGREFF.

The chain carries TRBV5-6 and TRBJ1-1; 11 positions agree with TRBD1. V was pared by 2 bases and J by 6 bases, with 9 bases of the junction left unmatched. Looked up from germline, CDR1 is SGHDT and CDR2 is YYEEEE. The CDR3 contains 16 residues. The CDR3 protein is CASSFLSDRGPPEAFF. CDR3 DNA sequence: TGTGCCAGCAGCTTTCTTTCGGACAGGGGGCCTCCTGAAGCTTTCTTT.

This chain uses TRBV12-3 or TRBV12-4 with TRBJ2-1; TRBD2 aligns across 10 bases. V shed 6 bases, J shed 4 bases, and the junction held 9 bases outside the gene matches. There are 16 residues in the CDR3. CDR3 in amino acids: CASSRSPGLAYNEQFF. The CDR3 nucleotides are TGTGCCAGCAGCAGATCTCCGGGACTAGCGTACAATGAGCAGTTCTTC.

The table lists this clonotype with a few counts. The junction departs from the called germline gene at one end, perhaps through a read error. This rearrangement joins TRBV5-1 to TRBJ2-5; a possible D gene is TRBD2 (5 bases). This CDR3 has 17 amino acids. The germline gives CDR1 SGHRS, CDR2 YFSETQ. CDR3 bases: TGTGCCAGCAGCTTGCGTTCGAGCGGATTGTACCAAGAGACCCAGTACTTC. Amino acids: CASSLRSSGLYQETQYF.

This clonotype was picked up a small number of times. The CDR3 loop is CASSLGPVNYGYTF. For the CDR3, the DNA is TGTGCCAGCAGCTTAGGCCCAGTTAACTATGGCTACACCTTC. This chain joins TRBV7-2 and TRBJ1-2; no firm D call. V gave up 1 base and J gave up 1 base, with 7 bases separating them. The V gene's germline CDR1 is SGHTA and CDR2 FQGNSA. This CDR3 contains 14 residues.

Of note for this clonotype: One end of the junction fails to match germline, which may point to a read error. CDR3 region: CASSPPSNRYDEQFF. CDR3 coding DNA: TGTGCCAGCAGCCCCCCTAGTAACCGCTACGATGAGCAGTTCTTC. This chain joins TRBV28 and TRBJ2-1; the D is unclear. Germline loops: CDR1 MDHEN, CDR2 SYDVKM. The CDR3 contains 15 residues.

The rearrangement uses TRBV5-4 and TRBJ1-1; 9 positions match TRBD1. With 0 bases clipped from V and 5 bases from J, the junction kept 8 bases outside the gene matches. The CDR3 runs to 16 residues. Per the germline V gene, CDR1 is SGHNT and CDR2 is YYREEE (reference sequence). The chain's CDR3 is CASSLAGTGKGTEAFF. In DNA, the CDR3 is TGTGCCAGCAGCTTGGCCGGGACAGGGAAAGGGACTGAAGCTTTCTTT.

This clonotype appeared a few times. The chain combines TRBV9 with TRBJ1-1; D is unresolved. Trimming took off 3 bases at V and 1 base at J, with 10 bases between the two ends. CDR1 and CDR2 from the germline V gene are SGDLS and YYNGEE. CDR3 length: 14 amino acids. The CDR3 loop is CASSANEWNTEAFF. The CDR3 DNA is TGTGCCAGCAGCGCAAATGAGTGGAACACTGAAGCTTTCTTT. The full variable domain, its missing parts supplied by reference TRBV9 and TRBJ1-1, is DSGVTQTPKHLITATGQRVTLRCSPRSGDLSVYWYQQSLDQGLQFLIQYYNGEERAKGNILERFSAQQFPDLHSELNLSSLELGDSALYFCASSANEWNTEAFFGQGTRLTVV.

This clonotype appeared many times. This rearrangement joins TRBV7-9 to TRBJ1-1; D ambiguous. The CDR3 runs to 11 residues. Deletions cut 2 bases from V and 3 bases from J, with 1 base between. Per the germline V gene, CDR1 is SEHNR and CDR2 is FQNEAQ (reference sequence). As DNA, the CDR3 is TGTGCCAGCAGCTTACACACTGAAGCTTTCTTT. It specifies CASSLHTEAFF.

This clonotype was found many times. This chain links TRBV7-3 with TRBJ2-6, with D unresolved. CDR3 length equals 13 residues. Germline CDR1 is SGHTA and CDR2 is FQGTGA. V was shortened by 5 bases and J by 1 base, with 3 bases between the two germline ends. In DNA form, the CDR3 reads TGTGCCAGCAGCGGATCTGGGGCCAACGTCCTGACTTTC. Translating gives CASSGSGANVLTF.

This clonotype showed up many times. The chain is built from TRBV12-3 or TRBV12-4 and TRBJ2-5; TRBD1 agrees at 7 bases. The CDR3 is 13 residues long. Trimming removed 4 bases from V and 5 bases from J; junction bases left unmatched: 4. The CDR3 bases are TGTGCCAGCAGTTCCGACAGGGTCGAGACCCAGTACTTC. Its translation: CASSSDRVETQYF.

This clonotype has a handful of counts. This chain connects TRBV5-5 to TRBJ2-1; TRBD1 matches 7 bases. Germline CDR1 is SGHKS and CDR2 is YYEKEE (reference sequence). Unmatched junction bases numbered 5, after V lost 2 bases and J lost 0 bases. This CDR3 has 16 residues. The CDR3 here is CASSFLAGGSYNEQFF. CDR3 in DNA: TGTGCCAGCAGCTTCCTAGCAGGGGGCTCCTACAATGAGCAGTTCTTC.

This clonotype was observed a handful of times. The genes are TRBV5-1 and TRBJ2-3; 7 bases match TRBD1. V gave up 0 bases and J gave up 0 bases; unmatched junction bases: 4. CDR1 and CDR2 from the germline V gene are SGHRS and YFSETQ. This CDR3 has 16 residues. The CDR3 DNA reads TGCGCCAGCAGCTTGGTCCGGGACAGAAGCACAGATACGCAGTATTTT. This translates into CASSLVRDRSTDTQYF.

A few counts support this clonotype. The chain has TRBV28 and TRBJ2-1; 11 positions agree with TRBD2. This CDR3 is built from 17 residues. V gave up 10 bases and J gave up 4 bases; unmatched junction bases: 15. Germline assignment: CDR1 MDHEN and CDR2 SYDVKM. The CDR3 DNA reads as TGTGCCACCGATGGACAGCAAGGGACTAGCGGATACAATGAGCAGTTCTTC. This encodes CATDGQQGTSGYNEQFF.

The sample holds a few counts of this clonotype. The rearrangement links TRBV3-1 to TRBJ2-1; TRBD2 matches at 16 bases. The germline gives CDR1 LGHDT, CDR2 YNNKEL (reference sequence). Germline trimming cut 4 bases from V and 10 bases from J; bases unmatched to any gene: 7. The CDR3 totals 16 residues. The CDR3 nucleotides are TGTGCCAGCAGCCCCTTCGGGACTAGCGGGAGGGCCGAGCAGTTCTTC. It specifies CASSPFGTSGRAEQFF.